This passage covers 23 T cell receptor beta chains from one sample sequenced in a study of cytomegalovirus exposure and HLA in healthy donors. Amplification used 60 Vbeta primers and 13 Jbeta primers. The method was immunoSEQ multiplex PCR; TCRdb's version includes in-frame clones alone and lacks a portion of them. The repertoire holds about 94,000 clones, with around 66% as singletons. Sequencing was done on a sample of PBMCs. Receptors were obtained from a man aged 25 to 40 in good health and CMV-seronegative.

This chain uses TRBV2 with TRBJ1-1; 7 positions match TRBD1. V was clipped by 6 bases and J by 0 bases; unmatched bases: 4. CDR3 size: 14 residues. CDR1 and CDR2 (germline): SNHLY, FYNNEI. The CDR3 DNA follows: TGTGCCAGCAGGAGGGACAGCATGAACACTGAAGCTTTCTTT. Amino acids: CASRRDSMNTEAFF. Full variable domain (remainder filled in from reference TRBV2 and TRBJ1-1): EPEVTQTPSHQVTQMGQEVILRCVPISNHLYFYWYRQILGQKVEFLVSFYNNEISEKSEIFDDQFSVERPDGSNFTLKIRSTKLEDSAMYFCASRRDSMNTEAFFGQGTRLTVV.

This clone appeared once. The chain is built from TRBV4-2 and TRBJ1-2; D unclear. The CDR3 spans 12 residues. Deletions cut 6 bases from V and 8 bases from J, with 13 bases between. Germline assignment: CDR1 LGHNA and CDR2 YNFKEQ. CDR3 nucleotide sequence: TGTGCCAGCAGTCACACCGCGGGGGGCTACACCTTC. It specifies CASSHTAGGYTF.

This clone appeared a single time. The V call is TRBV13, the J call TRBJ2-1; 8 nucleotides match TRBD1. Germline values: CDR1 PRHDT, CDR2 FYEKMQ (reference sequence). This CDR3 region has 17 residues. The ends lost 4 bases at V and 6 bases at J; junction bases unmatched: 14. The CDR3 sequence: CASSSIRTGNLGNEQFF. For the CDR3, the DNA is TGTGCCAGCAGCTCTATACGGACAGGGAATTTAGGCAATGAGCAGTTCTTC.

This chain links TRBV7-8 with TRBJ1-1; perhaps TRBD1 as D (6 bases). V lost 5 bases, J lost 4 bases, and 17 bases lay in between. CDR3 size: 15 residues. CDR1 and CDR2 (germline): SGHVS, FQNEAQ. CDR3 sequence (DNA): TGTGCCAGCAGCATACTATTACAGGGAACCACTGAAGCTTTCTTT. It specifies CASSILLQGTTEAFF.

CDR3 nucleotide sequence: TGTGCCAGCTCAACCGACGGAGTCTCTGGAAACACCATATATTTT. Protein: CASSTDGVSGNTIYF. V is TRBV18 and J is TRBJ1-3; D unresolved. Germline V gives CDR1 KGHSH, CDR2 LQKENI. V was pared by 5 bases and J by 0 bases, with 11 bases between. This CDR3 comprises 15 residues.

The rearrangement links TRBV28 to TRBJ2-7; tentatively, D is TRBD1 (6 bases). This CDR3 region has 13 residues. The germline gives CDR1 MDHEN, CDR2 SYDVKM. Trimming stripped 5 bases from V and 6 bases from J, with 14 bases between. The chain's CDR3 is CASSRTGYGEQYF. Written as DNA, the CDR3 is TGTGCCAGCAGTCGCACAGGGTACGGCGAGCAGTACTTC.

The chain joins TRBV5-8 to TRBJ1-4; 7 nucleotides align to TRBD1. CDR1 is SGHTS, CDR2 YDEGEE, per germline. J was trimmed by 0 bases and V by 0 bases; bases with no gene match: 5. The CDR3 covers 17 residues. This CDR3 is CASSLARDSATNEKLFF. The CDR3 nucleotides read TGTGCCAGCAGCTTGGCCCGGGACAGTGCAACTAATGAAAAACTGTTTTTT.

CDR3 sequence: CASSLEGGASRQEHYGYTF. DNA of the CDR3: TGTGCCAGCAGCTTAGAAGGGGGCGCCAGTCGCCAAGAACACTATGGCTACACCTTC. V and J are TRBV7-9 and TRBJ1-2; 7 nucleotides match TRBD1. Germline V gene lookup returns CDR1 SEHNR and CDR2 FQNEAQ (reference sequence). With V trimmed by 1 base and J by 3 bases, 17 bases remained unmatched. The CDR3 spans 19 residues.

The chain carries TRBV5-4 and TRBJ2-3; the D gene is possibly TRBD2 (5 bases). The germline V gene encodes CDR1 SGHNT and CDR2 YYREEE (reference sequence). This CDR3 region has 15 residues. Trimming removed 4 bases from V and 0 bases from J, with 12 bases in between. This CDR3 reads CASSTWGASTDTQYF. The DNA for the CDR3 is TGTGCCAGCAGCACCTGGGGAGCTAGCACAGATACGCAGTATTTT.

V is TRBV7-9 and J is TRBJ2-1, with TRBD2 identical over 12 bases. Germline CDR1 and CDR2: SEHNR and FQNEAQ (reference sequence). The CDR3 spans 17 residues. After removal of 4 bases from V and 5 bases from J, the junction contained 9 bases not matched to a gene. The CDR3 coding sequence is TGTGCCAGCAGCTCCAACCGGGGACTAGCGGGTCACAATGAGCAGTTCTTC. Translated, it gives CASSSNRGLAGHNEQFF.

CDR3 nucleotide sequence: TGTGCCAGCAGCCCGGTTAGGACTAGCGGATCCTACAAGGGGCAGTTCTTC. This codes for CASSPVRTSGSYKGQFF. The rearrangement links TRBV7-8 to TRBJ2-1, with 10 bases matching TRBD2. The CDR3 runs to 17 residues. Germline lookup yields CDR1 SGHVS and CDR2 FQNEAQ. V trimming: 5 bases; J trimming: 12 bases; junction bases outside the gene matches: 19.

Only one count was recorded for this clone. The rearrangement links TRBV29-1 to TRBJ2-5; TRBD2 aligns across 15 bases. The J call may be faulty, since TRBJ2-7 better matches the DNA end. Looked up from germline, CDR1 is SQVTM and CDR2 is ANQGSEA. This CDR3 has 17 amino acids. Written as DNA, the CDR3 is TGCAGCGGGATGGGGACTAGCGGGAGGTCTGGCTCCTACGAGCAGTACTTC. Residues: CSGMGTSGRSGSYEQYF.

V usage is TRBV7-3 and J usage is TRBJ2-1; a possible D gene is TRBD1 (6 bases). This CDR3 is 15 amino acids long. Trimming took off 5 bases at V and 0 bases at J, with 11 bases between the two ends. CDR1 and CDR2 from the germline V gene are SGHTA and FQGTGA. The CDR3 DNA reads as TGTGCCAGCAGCCCCGACAGGCTCTCCTACAATGAGCAGTTCTTC. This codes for CASSPDRLSYNEQFF.

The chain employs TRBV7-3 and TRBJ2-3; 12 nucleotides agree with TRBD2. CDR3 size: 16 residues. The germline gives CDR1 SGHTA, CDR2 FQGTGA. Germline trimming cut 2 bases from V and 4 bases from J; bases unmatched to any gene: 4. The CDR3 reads CASSLGLAGGPDTQYF. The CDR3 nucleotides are TGTGCCAGCAGCTTAGGGCTAGCGGGGGGGCCAGATACGCAGTATTTT.

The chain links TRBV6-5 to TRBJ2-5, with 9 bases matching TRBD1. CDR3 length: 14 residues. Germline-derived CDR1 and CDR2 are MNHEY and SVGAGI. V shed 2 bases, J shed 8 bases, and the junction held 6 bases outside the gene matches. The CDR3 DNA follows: TGTGCCAGCAGTTACACAGGGACAGGGACTACCCAGTACTTC. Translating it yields CASSYTGTGTTQYF.

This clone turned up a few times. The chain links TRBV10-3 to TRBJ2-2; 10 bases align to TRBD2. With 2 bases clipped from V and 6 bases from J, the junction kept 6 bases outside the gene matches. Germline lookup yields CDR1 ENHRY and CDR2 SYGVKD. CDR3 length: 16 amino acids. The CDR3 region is CAISEMSGRGSGELFF. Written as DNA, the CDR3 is TGTGCCATCAGTGAGATGAGCGGGAGGGGATCCGGGGAGCTGTTTTTT.

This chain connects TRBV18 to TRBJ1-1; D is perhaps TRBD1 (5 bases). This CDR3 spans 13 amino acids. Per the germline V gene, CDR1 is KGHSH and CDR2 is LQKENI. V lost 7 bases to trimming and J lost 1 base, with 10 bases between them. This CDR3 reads CASCPQENTEAFF. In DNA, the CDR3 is TGTGCCAGCTGCCCACAGGAGAACACTGAAGCTTTCTTT.

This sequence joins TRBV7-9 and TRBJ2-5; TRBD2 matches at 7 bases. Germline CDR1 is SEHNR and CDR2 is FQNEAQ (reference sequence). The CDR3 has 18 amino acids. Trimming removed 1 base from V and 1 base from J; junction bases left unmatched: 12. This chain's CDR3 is CASSLVSRTSSLQETQYF. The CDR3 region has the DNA TGTGCCAGCAGCTTAGTTTCCCGGACTAGTTCGCTCCAAGAGACCCAGTACTTC.

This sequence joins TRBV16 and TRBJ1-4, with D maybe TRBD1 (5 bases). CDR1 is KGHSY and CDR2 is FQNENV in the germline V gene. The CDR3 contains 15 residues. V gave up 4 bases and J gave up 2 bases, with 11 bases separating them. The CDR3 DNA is TGTGCCAGCAGCCCACGGGGGGACACTAATGAAAAACTGTTTTTT. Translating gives CASSPRGDTNEKLFF.

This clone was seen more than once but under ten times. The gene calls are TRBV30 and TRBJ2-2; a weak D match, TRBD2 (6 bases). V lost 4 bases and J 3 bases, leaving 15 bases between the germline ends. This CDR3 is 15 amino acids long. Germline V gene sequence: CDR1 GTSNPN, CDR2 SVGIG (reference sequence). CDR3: CAWTDRGADTGELFF. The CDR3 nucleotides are TGTGCCTGGACAGACCGCGGGGCAGACACCGGGGAGCTGTTTTTT. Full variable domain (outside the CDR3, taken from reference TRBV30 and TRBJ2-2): SQTIHQWPATLVQPVGSPLSLECTVEGTSNPNLYWYRQAAGRGLQLLFYSVGIGQISSEVPQNLSASRPQDRQFILSSKKLLLSDSGFYLCAWTDRGADTGELFFGEGSRLTVL.

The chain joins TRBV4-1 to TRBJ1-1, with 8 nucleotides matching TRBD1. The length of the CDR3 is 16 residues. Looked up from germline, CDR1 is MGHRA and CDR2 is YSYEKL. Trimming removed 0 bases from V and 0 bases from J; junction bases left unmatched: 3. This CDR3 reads CASSQETGVMNTEAFF. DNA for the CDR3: TGCGCCAGCAGCCAAGAGACAGGGGTTATGAACACTGAAGCTTTCTTT.

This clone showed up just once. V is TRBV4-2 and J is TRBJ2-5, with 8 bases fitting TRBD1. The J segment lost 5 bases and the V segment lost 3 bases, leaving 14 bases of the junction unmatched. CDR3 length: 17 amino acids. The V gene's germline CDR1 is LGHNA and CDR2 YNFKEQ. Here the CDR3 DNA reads TGTGCCAGCAGCCAGCGGACCACCCAGGGGGCTCATGAGACCCAGTACTTC. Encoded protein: CASSQRTTQGAHETQYF.

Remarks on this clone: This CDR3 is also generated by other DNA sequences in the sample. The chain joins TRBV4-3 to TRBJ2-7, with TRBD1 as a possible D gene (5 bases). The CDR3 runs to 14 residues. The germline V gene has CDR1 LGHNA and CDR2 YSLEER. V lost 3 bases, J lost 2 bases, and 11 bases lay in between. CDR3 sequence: CASSQGPRTYEQYF. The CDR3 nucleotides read TGCGCCAGCAGCCAGGGGCCGAGGACCTACGAGCAGTACTTC.